Below, 15 T cell receptor beta chains from the same sample are listed, as sequenced in a study of shared clonotypes between healthy human individuals. This table comes from immunoSEQ multiplex PCR, and its TCRdb copy is limited to in-frame clones, with some not included. The table records about 590,000 clones, roughly 95% of them present only once. CD45RO-negative cells were positively selected for CCR7, leaving out terminally differentiated effector memory CD45RA+ cells. Sequenced: naive CD8+ T cells sorted from blood. The receptors were sampled from a woman aged 25 to 39 in good health.

The genes are TRBV9 and TRBJ2-3; D gene uncertain. Deletions cut 0 bases from V and 2 bases from J, with 7 bases between. Germline CDR1 is SGDLS and CDR2 is YYNGEE. The CDR3 is 14 amino acids. The CDR3: CASSVEDITDTQYF. CDR3 coding DNA: TGTGCCAGCAGCGTAGAAGACATCACAGATACGCAGTATTTT.

V gene TRBV6-5 combines with J gene TRBJ1-1; tentative D call: TRBD1 (6 bases). The CDR3 contains 15 residues. The germline CDR1 and CDR2 sequences are MNHEY and SVGAGI. Between the trimmed V and J ends, which lost 5 bases and 0 bases, there was a span of 13 bases. CDR3 in amino acids: CASSLTGTLNTEAFF. CDR3 nucleotide sequence: TGTGCCAGCAGTCTCACCGGGACACTGAACACTGAAGCTTTCTTT.

The chain uses TRBV7-6 and TRBJ1-1; D remains ambiguous. Germline V gene data show CDR1 as SGHVS and CDR2 as FNYEAQ. This CDR3 spans 13 amino acids. The V end was cut by 4 bases, the J end by 4 bases, with 10 bases between. Here the CDR3 DNA reads TGTGCCAGCAGCTCAACGGGGAGCACTGAAGCTTTCTTT. Translation gives CASSSTGSTEAFF. Variable domain in full (rest from reference TRBV7-6 and TRBJ1-1): GAGVSQSPRYKVTKRGQDVALRCDPISGHVSLYWYRQALGQGPEFLTYFNYEAQQDKSGLPNDRFSAERPEGSISTLTIQRTEQRDSAMYRCASSSTGSTEAFFGQGTRLTVV.

The chain combines TRBV28 with TRBJ1-2, with D possibly TRBD1 on 5 matching bases. This CDR3 has 15 amino acids. The V and J ends lost 8 bases and 0 bases respectively, with 16 bases between them. Per the germline V gene, CDR1 is MDHEN and CDR2 is SYDVKM. CDR3 sequence: CASGDQGVTNYGYTF. The CDR3 DNA reads TGTGCCAGCGGGGACCAGGGAGTGACTAACTATGGCTACACCTTC.

V gene TRBV7-9 combines with J gene TRBJ2-1; no clear D gene. The V end lost 1 base, the J end lost 6 bases, and 7 bases lay between the germline ends. There are 13 residues in the CDR3. Germline V gene sequence: CDR1 SEHNR, CDR2 FQNEAQ (reference sequence). The CDR3 reads CASSLGPPNEQFF. In DNA form, the CDR3 reads TGTGCCAGCAGCTTAGGCCCCCCCAATGAGCAGTTCTTC.

The CDR3 protein is CASSIAVGSYGYTF. The CDR3, as DNA: TGTGCCAGTAGTATAGCGGTAGGGAGCTATGGCTACACCTTC. This sequence joins TRBV19 and TRBJ1-2; D gene ambiguous. This CDR3 region has 14 residues. CDR1 and CDR2 (germline): LNHDA, SQIVND (reference sequence). V was shortened by 1 base and J by 4 bases, with 10 bases between the two germline ends. The variable domain in full, completed from reference TRBV19 and TRBJ1-2, reads DGGITQSPKYLFRKEGQNVTLSCEQNLNHDAMYWYRQDPGQGLRLIYYSQIVNDFQKGDIAEGYSVSREKKESFPLTVTSAQKNPTAFYLCASSIAVGSYGYTFGSGTRLTVV.

The chain links TRBV29-1 to TRBJ2-1; perhaps TRBD1 as D (6 bases). Trimming left V 1 base short and J 10 bases short, with 8 bases between. The CDR3 length is 11 residues. The V gene's germline CDR1 is SQVTM and CDR2 ANQGSEA. The DNA for the CDR3 is TGCAGCGTTGAAGGTCAGGGGGAGCAGTTCTTC. It specifies CSVEGQGEQFF.

The chain joins TRBV2 to TRBJ2-7; 11 positions match TRBD2. Losses at the gene ends were 5 bases for V and 1 base for J; bases not matched to a gene: 4. The CDR3 is made up of 15 amino acids. The germline V gene has CDR1 SNHLY and CDR2 FYNNEI. CDR3 nucleotides: TGTGCCAGCAGTCAAAGGACTAGCGGGTCCTACGAGCAGTACTTC. It specifies CASSQRTSGSYEQYF.

Here the CDR3 DNA reads TGTGCCAGCAGCTTTCCCGAGCGGCCCCGCGGCGGCGAGCAGTACTTC. Its translation is CASSFPERPRGGEQYF. V usage is TRBV5-5 and J usage is TRBJ2-7, with D perhaps matching TRBD2 (5 bases). The V gene lost 2 bases and the J gene lost 6 bases, with 21 bases spanning the gap. This CDR3 is 16 amino acids long. CDR1 and CDR2 (germline): SGHKS, YYEKEE (reference sequence).

V is TRBV6-1 and J is TRBJ2-1, with a possible D match to TRBD1 (7 bases). Germline CDR1 and CDR2: MNHNS and SASEGT. The V end lost 10 bases, the J end lost 8 bases, and 21 bases lay between the germline ends. The CDR3 runs 14 residues. The CDR3 region is CANPRQGRRDEQFF. DNA of the CDR3: TGTGCCAACCCGAGACAGGGACGGAGGGATGAGCAGTTCTTC.

This clone occurred once. This chain links TRBV28 with TRBJ1-2; D unresolved. The germline CDR1 and CDR2 sequences are MDHEN and SYDVKM. The V end was cut by 5 bases, the J end by 6 bases, with 16 bases between. The CDR3 totals 14 residues. The CDR3 sequence is CASSPLIRIHGYTF. CDR3 nucleotides: TGTGCCAGCAGTCCACTCATCAGGATTCATGGCTACACCTTC.

The DNA of the CDR3 is TGCGCCAGCAGTGAGCTGGGGTCCTACGAGCAGTACTTC. This gives the protein CASSELGSYEQYF. The V gene is TRBV10-2, the J gene TRBJ2-7; D is unclear. Germline CDR1 is WSHSY and CDR2 is SAAADI. This CDR3 spans 13 amino acids. V shed 2 bases and J shed 1 base, with 6 bases lying between them.

V usage is TRBV5-1 and J usage is TRBJ2-7; possible D gene TRBD2, 6 bases. V was trimmed by 3 bases and J by 4 bases, leaving 17 bases between them. The CDR3 covers 15 residues. Looked up from germline, CDR1 is SGHRS and CDR2 is YFSETQ. This CDR3 reads CASSSPGLEGYEQYF. CDR3 nucleotides: TGCGCCAGCAGCTCCCCGGGACTCGAGGGATACGAGCAGTACTTC.

V and J are TRBV7-7 and TRBJ2-7, with D perhaps TRBD1 (5 bases). CDR1 SSHAT and CDR2 FNYEAQ come from the germline V gene (reference sequence). Between the trimmed V and J ends, which lost 5 bases and 4 bases, there was a span of 12 bases. The CDR3 is 13 residues long. CDR3 nucleotides: TGTGCCAGCAGCGACGGGCAGGGATACGAGCAGTACTTC. Translating it yields CASSDGQGYEQYF.

A few counts support this clone. The chain uses TRBV27 and TRBJ2-7, with a tentative D call TRBD1 (5 bases). The CDR3 length is 14 residues. The germline gives CDR1 MNHEY, CDR2 SMNVEV (reference sequence). The V end was cut by 2 bases, the J end by 5 bases, with 13 bases between. CDR3 loop: CASSLHVGVDEQYF. CDR3 bases: TGTGCCAGCAGTTTACACGTAGGGGTGGACGAGCAGTACTTC.